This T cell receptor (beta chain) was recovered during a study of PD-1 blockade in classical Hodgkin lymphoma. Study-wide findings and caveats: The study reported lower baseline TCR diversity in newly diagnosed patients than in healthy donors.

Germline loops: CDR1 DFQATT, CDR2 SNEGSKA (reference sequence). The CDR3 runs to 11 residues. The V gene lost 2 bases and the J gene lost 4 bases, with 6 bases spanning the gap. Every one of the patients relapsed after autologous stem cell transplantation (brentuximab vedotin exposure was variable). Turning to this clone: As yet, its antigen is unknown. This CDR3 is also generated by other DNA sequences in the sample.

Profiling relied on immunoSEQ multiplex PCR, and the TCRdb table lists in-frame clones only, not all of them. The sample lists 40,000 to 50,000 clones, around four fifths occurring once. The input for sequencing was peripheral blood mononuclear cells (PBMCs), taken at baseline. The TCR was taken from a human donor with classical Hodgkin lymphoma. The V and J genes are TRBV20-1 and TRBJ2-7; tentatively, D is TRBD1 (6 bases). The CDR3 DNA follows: TGCAGTGCTAGACAGGGGTACGAGCAGTACTTC. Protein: CSARQGYEQYF.